Listed below are T cell receptor beta chains from one sample, sequenced in a study of blood T cell repertoires in COVID-19. Produced via immunoSEQ multiplex PCR; TCRdb's table is partial and in-frame only. The sample lists around 170,000 clones; about 83% were seen once. The specimen was peripheral blood. Receptor source: a woman at least 80 years old with acute or convalescent COVID-19. Both conserved end residues are part of each CDR3. A D gene is named only where the DNA matches it firmly. Clone size is given for some rows only: seen once, a few or many times, or a class if the clone is expanded.

clone size	J gene	V gene	D gene	CDR3 protein	CDR3 DNA
-	TRBJ1-5	TRBV5-1	TRBD1	CASSWGTGDPQPQHF	TGCGCCAGCAGCTGGGGGACAGGGGATCCTCAGCCCCAGCATTTT
-	TRBJ1-2	TRBV28	-	CASSTPTGTYGYTF	TGTGCCAGCAGTACCCCCACAGGGACCTATGGCTACACCTTC
-	TRBJ2-7	TRBV27	TRBD2	CASSRSGISYEQYF	TGTGCCAGCAGTCGAAGCGGGATTTCCTACGAGCAGTACTTC
-	TRBJ1-5	TRBV5-6	TRBD1	CASSPGTGGRVSNQPQHF	TGTGCCAGCAGCCCGGGGACAGGGGGAAGAGTCAGCAATCAGCCCCAGCATTTT
-	TRBJ2-3	TRBV5-8	-	CASSDLPSEGTDTQYF	TGTGCCAGCAGCGATCTCCCCTCGGAGGGGACGGATACGCAGTATTTT
few	TRBJ1-1	TRBV6-2/TRBV6-3	-	CASRRGQRNTEAFF	TGTGCCAGCCGCCGGGGACAAAGGAACACTGAAGCTTTCTTT
-	TRBJ2-5	TRBV3-1/TRBV3-2	TRBD2	CASSQLAGGQETQYF	TGTGCCAGCAGCCAGTTAGCGGGGGGGCAAGAGACCCAGTACTTC
few	TRBJ1-1	TRBV5-1	-	CASSSQDLNTEAFF	TGCGCCAGCAGCTCACAGGATTTGAACACTGAAGCTTTCTTT
-	TRBJ2-1	TRBV18	TRBD2	CASSPRNVGGMEQFF	TGTGCCAGCTCACCACGCAACGTGGGAGGGATGGAGCAGTTCTTC
few	TRBJ1-5	TRBV10-3	TRBD1	CAISSWDRDNQPQHF	TGTGCCATCAGCTCCTGGGACAGGGACAATCAGCCCCAGCATTTT
-	TRBJ2-2	TRBV6-5	-	CASSYEGQNTGELFF	TGTGCCAGCAGTTACGAAGGACAGAACACCGGGGAGCTGTTTTTT
-	TRBJ1-1	TRBV19	TRBD1	CASSTRTGETEAFF	TGTGCCAGTAGTACTCGGACAGGGGAGACTGAAGCTTTCTTT
-	TRBJ2-5	TRBV24-1	TRBD2	CATSDLGLAGETQYF	TGTGCCACCAGTGATTTGGGGCTAGCGGGGGAGACCCAGTACTTC
-	TRBJ1-4	TRBV7-2	TRBD1	CASSFGQGNEKLFF	TGTGCCAGCAGCTTCGGACAGGGTAATGAAAAACTGTTTTTT
-	TRBJ2-2	TRBV21-1	-	CASSKVPKTSGRENTGELFF	TGTGCCAGCAGCAAAGTCCCAAAGACTAGCGGGAGGGAGAACACCGGGGAGCTGTTTTTT
-	TRBJ2-1	TRBV19	TRBD1	CASRAQGAGEQFF	TGTGCCAGTAGAGCTCAGGGGGCTGGAGAGCAGTTCTTC
-	TRBJ2-7	TRBV28	TRBD1	CASSLSGQPYEQYF	TGTGCCAGCAGTTTATCGGGACAGCCATACGAGCAGTACTTC
-	TRBJ2-1	TRBV30	-	CAWSGGGALSNEQFF	TGTGCCTGGAGTGGTGGGGGGGCCCTAAGCAATGAGCAGTTCTTC
once	TRBJ1-2	TRBV10-3	TRBD1	CAISAFVDRGRDGYTF	TGTGCCATCAGTGCCTTCGTGGACAGGGGGAGGGATGGCTACACCTTC
-	TRBJ1-3	TRBV7-9	-	CASSRGGLTGNTIYF	TGTGCCAGCAGCCGGGGGGGTCTAACTGGAAACACCATATATTTT
-	TRBJ2-1	TRBV19	TRBD2	CASSIPKRGGKYNEQFF	TGTGCCAGTAGTATCCCAAAGCGGGGGGGGAAATACAATGAGCAGTTCTTC
once	TRBJ1-1	TRBV2	-	CASKLEVLRAGNTEAFF	TGTGCCAGCAAGCTGGAGGTTCTGCGGGCCGGGAACACTGAAGCTTTCTTT
few	TRBJ2-3	TRBV2	-	CASPNTGKTDTQYF	TGTGCCAGCCCGAACACGGGGAAGACAGATACGCAGTATTTT
-	TRBJ2-1	TRBV5-1	-	CASSRDFSSYNEQFF	TGCGCCAGCAGCAGGGACTTCAGCTCCTACAATGAGCAGTTCTTC
-	TRBJ2-1	TRBV11-2	TRBD2	CASSEGLAGISLF	TGTGCCAGCAGCGAGGGACTAGCGGGAATCTCTCTCTTC
few	TRBJ2-2	TRBV5-1	-	CASSLGPGTGELFF	TGCGCCAGCAGCTTGGGTCCGGGGACCGGGGAGCTGTTTTTT
-	TRBJ1-5	TRBV28	-	CASSPVSSRQHF	TGTGCCAGCAGCCCTGTTAGTAGTCGCCAGCATTTT
few	TRBJ1-1	TRBV3-1/TRBV3-2	TRBD1	CASSQDLPGTGGRTEAFF	TGTGCCAGCAGCCAAGATCTTCCTGGGACAGGGGGCCGCACTGAAGCTTTCTTT
few	TRBJ2-1	TRBV19	TRBD1	CASKGQGYNEQFF	TGTGCCAGTAAGGGACAGGGGTACAATGAGCAGTTCTTC
-	TRBJ2-3	TRBV7-8	TRBD2	CASSVISGGADTQYF	TGTGCCAGCAGCGTGATTAGCGGGGGGGCCGATACGCAGTATTTT
-	TRBJ2-1	TRBV3-1/TRBV3-2	TRBD2	CASSVWTSGRSNEQFF	TGTGCCAGCAGCGTATGGACTAGCGGGAGGAGCAATGAGCAGTTCTTC
-	TRBJ2-3	TRBV6-4	TRBD2	CASSDGTSATDTQYF	TGTGCCAGCAGTGACGGGACTAGCGCCACAGATACGCAGTATTTT
-	TRBJ2-1	TRBV28	-	CASSSPGAANEQFF	TGTGCCAGCAGTTCCCCCGGAGCAGCCAATGAGCAGTTCTTC
-	TRBJ2-7	TRBV30	-	CAWSVVNRVDEQYF	TGTGCCTGGAGTGTAGTAAACAGGGTTGACGAGCAGTACTTC
-	TRBJ2-7	TRBV27	TRBD1	CASSLSSRQGTYEQYF	TGTGCCAGCAGTTTATCGTCGCGACAGGGGACCTACGAGCAGTACTTC
-	TRBJ2-7	TRBV5-1	-	CASSMTAYEQYF	TGCGCCAGCAGTATGACAGCGTACGAGCAGTACTTC
-	TRBJ1-4	TRBV30	TRBD1	CALDRGGEKLFF	TGTGCCTTGGACAGGGGAGGTGAAAAACTGTTTTTT
once	TRBJ1-2	TRBV2	-	CASSEDVVYGYTF	TGTGCCAGCAGTGAAGATGTAGTCTATGGCTACACCTTC
-	TRBJ1-1	TRBV12-3/TRBV12-4	-	CASSLVRDTEAFF	TGTGCCAGCAGTTTAGTCCGAGACACTGAAGCTTTCTTT
-	TRBJ2-5	TRBV3-1/TRBV3-2	TRBD2	CASSLQSLLAGKETQYF	TGTGCCAGCAGCCTCCAAAGTCTCCTAGCGGGCAAAGAGACCCAGTACTTC
-	TRBJ1-2	TRBV6-2/TRBV6-3	-	CASSNQGGYTF	TGTGCCAGCAGTAACCAGGGTGGCTACACCTTC
-	TRBJ2-5	TRBV7-2	TRBD2	CASSGGGLLGASDF	TGTGCCAGCAGCGGGGGGGGACTACTCGGGGCCTCGGACTTC
-	TRBJ1-1	TRBV5-1	-	CASSFELGTEAFF	TGCGCCAGCAGCTTCGAACTCGGCACTGAAGCTTTCTTT
once	TRBJ1-1	TRBV10-3	TRBD1	CAIRDRVNTEAFF	TGTGCCATCAGAGACAGGGTGAACACTGAAGCTTTCTTT
-	TRBJ1-5	TRBV6-2/TRBV6-3	-	CASSRIGGNQPQHF	TGTGCCAGCAGTCGAATAGGGGGCAATCAGCCCCAGCATTTT
-	TRBJ2-4	TRBV20-1	-	CSASAGDPSGIQYF	TGCAGTGCTAGTGCCGGGGATCCCTCGGGTATTCAGTACTTC
-	TRBJ2-1	TRBV3-1/TRBV3-2	TRBD2	CASSQILGASGDNEQFF	TGTGCCAGCAGCCAGATTCTTGGGGCTAGCGGGGACAATGAGCAGTTCTTC
-	TRBJ2-1	TRBV6-2/TRBV6-3	TRBD2	CASSYASGAYNEQFF	TGTGCCAGCAGTTACGCTAGCGGGGCCTACAATGAGCAGTTCTTC
-	TRBJ1-4	TRBV3-1/TRBV3-2	TRBD1	CASSLPGQGYEKLFF	TGTGCCAGCAGCCTCCCGGGACAGGGGTATGAAAAACTGTTTTTT
-	TRBJ1-5	TRBV25-1	-	CASSEGGRTQPQHF	TGTGCCAGCAGTGAAGGTGGCAGAACCCAGCCCCAGCATTTT
once	TRBJ2-3	TRBV6-5	-	CASTMGGVTDTQYF	TGTGCCAGCACCATGGGGGGAGTCACAGATACGCAGTATTTT
-	TRBJ1-1	TRBV20-1	-	CSAQRNTEAFF	TGCAGTGCCCAGCGGAACACTGAAGCTTTCTTT
-	TRBJ2-3	TRBV2	-	CASIIQGSPTDTQYF	TGTGCCAGCATTATACAGGGAAGTCCCACAGATACGCAGTATTTT
-	TRBJ1-5	TRBV7-2	-	CASSLDIQPQHF	TGTGCCAGCAGCTTAGATATTCAGCCCCAGCATTTT
-	TRBJ1-4	TRBV6-5	TRBD1	CASRSQGAGEKLFF	TGTGCCAGCAGGTCCCAGGGGGCAGGCGAAAAACTGTTTTTT
-	TRBJ1-5	TRBV28	TRBD1	CASSLVRDRGRPGTNQPQHF	TGTGCCAGCAGCCTTGTCCGGGACAGGGGGCGCCCGGGAACCAATCAGCCCCAGCATTTT
few	TRBJ1-5	TRBV2	-	CASGRNSNQPQHF	TGTGCCAGCGGCCGTAATAGCAATCAGCCCCAGCATTTT
-	TRBJ2-5	TRBV18	-	CASSPGVQETQYF	TGTGCCAGCTCACCAGGAGTACAAGAGACCCAGTACTTC
-	TRBJ2-7	TRBV7-9	TRBD2	CASSFMGTSGTEQYF	TGTGCCAGCAGCTTCATGGGCACTAGCGGTACCGAGCAGTACTTC